This T cell receptor (beta chain) is drawn from a study of vaccination effects on CD4 cells after COVID-19. Study-wide findings and caveats: Post-vaccine spike-reactive clones in convalescents were mainly new vaccine-induced clones.

Sequencing was performed with immunoSEQ multiplex PCR; in TCRdb, only in-frame clones are kept and a portion is missing. The sample carries around 53,000 clones, more than 65% recorded once. Ahead of sequencing, the ViraFEST assay grew antigen-specific CD4+ T cells using viral peptide pools. Isolation of CD4+ T cells took place after about nine days of culture. Documented for the person is a PCR-confirmed SARS-CoV-2 infection occurring between March and December 2020. Cultures used a few million PBMC per well, approximately 9.5 IU/ml IL-2 and about 10 ug/ml peptides. The authors used an HIV-1 Nef peptide pool as the negative control culture. Cultures received IL-2 medium that replaced half the medium on days 3 and 7. On this clone: The antigen is not known.

The sequencing used CD4+ T cells from PBMCs cultured with HIV peptides, collected before COVID-19 vaccination. The subset was: HIV-1 Nef peptide pool negative control/reference culture. The sequence derives from a human donor who had a prior SARS-CoV-2 infection.

CDR3 sequence (DNA): TGTGCCAGCAGTTTATTATCAGGGTCGGACGAGCAGTACTTC. This translates into CASSLLSGSDEQYF. This chain links TRBV27 with TRBJ2-7, with D possibly TRBD1 on 5 matching bases. The V gene's germline CDR1 is MNHEY and CDR2 SMNVEV (reference sequence). The CDR3 loop spans 14 amino acids. V was shortened by 1 base and J by 5 bases, with 12 bases between the two germline ends.